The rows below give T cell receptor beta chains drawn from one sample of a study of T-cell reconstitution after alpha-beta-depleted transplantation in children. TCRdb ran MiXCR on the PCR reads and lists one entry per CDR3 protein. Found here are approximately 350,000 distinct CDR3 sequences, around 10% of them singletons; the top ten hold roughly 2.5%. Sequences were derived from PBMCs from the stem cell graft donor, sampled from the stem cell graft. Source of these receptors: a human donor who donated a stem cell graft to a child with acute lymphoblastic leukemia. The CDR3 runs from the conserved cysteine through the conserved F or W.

cdr3_aa: CASSQGADTQYF
v_call: TRBV4-1
j_call: TRBJ2-3

cdr3_aa: CASSLVQGNNSPLHF
v_call: TRBV11-2
j_call: TRBJ1-6

cdr3_aa: CSASDEQFF
v_call: TRBV20-1
j_call: TRBJ2-1

cdr3_aa: CASMVGESWPEAFF
v_call: TRBV19
j_call: TRBJ1-1

cdr3_aa: CASRNRDSTDTQYF
v_call: TRBV5-1
j_call: TRBJ2-3

cdr3_aa: CASSRIAGIYNEQFF
v_call: TRBV5-1
j_call: TRBJ2-1

cdr3_aa: CSASPTSPYEQYF
v_call: TRBV20-1
j_call: TRBJ2-7

cdr3_aa: CASSRAGTSYEQYF
v_call: TRBV5-1
j_call: TRBJ2-7

cdr3_aa: CASSFRGLNTEAFF
v_call: TRBV5-1
j_call: TRBJ1-1

cdr3_aa: CASSPLAGGGYEQYF
v_call: TRBV7-2
j_call: TRBJ2-7

cdr3_aa: CASSLLQVGATNEKLFF
v_call: TRBV7-2
j_call: TRBJ1-4

cdr3_aa: CASSFPPDEQYF
v_call: TRBV7-9
j_call: TRBJ2-7

cdr3_aa: CAGSRLGSSYEQYF
v_call: TRBV5-1
j_call: TRBJ2-7

cdr3_aa: CASRGTEAPYEQYF
v_call: TRBV6-1
j_call: TRBJ2-7

cdr3_aa: CASSWTANYEQYF
v_call: TRBV27
j_call: TRBJ2-7

cdr3_aa: CATRNAGETQYF
v_call: TRBV3-1
j_call: TRBJ2-5

cdr3_aa: CASSQKGGRRTEAFF
v_call: TRBV4-3
j_call: TRBJ1-1

cdr3_aa: CASSQPGTGGRELFF
v_call: TRBV4-3
j_call: TRBJ2-2

cdr3_aa: CASITGDLINYGYTF
v_call: TRBV7-9
j_call: TRBJ1-2

cdr3_aa: CASSPRDRIDIQYF
v_call: TRBV9
j_call: TRBJ2-4

cdr3_aa: CASSLWAGANTEAFF
v_call: TRBV27
j_call: TRBJ1-1

cdr3_aa: CASSGEVSTDTQYF
v_call: TRBV18
j_call: TRBJ2-3

cdr3_aa: CASSPGQGAGGTEAFF
v_call: TRBV9
j_call: TRBJ1-1

cdr3_aa: CSVEPRGGRRTEAFF
v_call: TRBV29-1
j_call: TRBJ1-1

cdr3_aa: CASSLRREIEQYF
v_call: TRBV7-2
j_call: TRBJ2-7

cdr3_aa: CSAKPGLAIYNEQFF
v_call: TRBV20-1
j_call: TRBJ2-1

cdr3_aa: CASSLIAGSTYEQYF
v_call: TRBV12-3/TRBV12-4
j_call: TRBJ2-7

cdr3_aa: CASSGTGTGEGKLFF
v_call: TRBV5-1
j_call: TRBJ1-4

cdr3_aa: CASSVRESLTGELFF
v_call: TRBV9
j_call: TRBJ2-2

cdr3_aa: CSANLLGSEKLFF
v_call: TRBV20-1
j_call: TRBJ1-4

cdr3_aa: CASSLDGMAQETQYF
v_call: TRBV11-2
j_call: TRBJ2-5

cdr3_aa: CSARITSGGYEQYF
v_call: TRBV20-1
j_call: TRBJ2-7

cdr3_aa: CASSALGGQGIHEQYF
v_call: TRBV7-9
j_call: TRBJ2-7

cdr3_aa: CASSLGFINEQFF
v_call: TRBV28
j_call: TRBJ2-1

cdr3_aa: CASSVGQFNEQFF
v_call: TRBV9
j_call: TRBJ2-1

cdr3_aa: CASTPGLGGGTDTQYF
v_call: TRBV4-1
j_call: TRBJ2-3

cdr3_aa: CASSAGTGFFEQYF
v_call: TRBV7-2
j_call: TRBJ2-7

cdr3_aa: CATSDQYQQYF
v_call: TRBV24-1
j_call: TRBJ2-7

cdr3_aa: CASSLVGHGSYNEQFF
v_call: TRBV5-6
j_call: TRBJ2-1

cdr3_aa: CASSQVTGRGSTEAFF
v_call: TRBV4-1
j_call: TRBJ1-1

cdr3_aa: CATSSQGTLQETQYF
v_call: TRBV15
j_call: TRBJ2-5

cdr3_aa: CASSRDRVSYEQYF
v_call: TRBV12-3/TRBV12-4
j_call: TRBJ2-7

cdr3_aa: CASSLGGAEQYF
v_call: TRBV7-9
j_call: TRBJ2-7

cdr3_aa: CASSETVRLAGANGLTF
v_call: TRBV28
j_call: TRBJ2-6

cdr3_aa: CASSWEINQPQHF
v_call: TRBV12-3/TRBV12-4
j_call: TRBJ1-5

cdr3_aa: CAISGLAGIYNEQFF
v_call: TRBV10-3
j_call: TRBJ2-1

cdr3_aa: CASSLDAITVSPLF
v_call: TRBV7-8
j_call: TRBJ2-7

cdr3_aa: CASSDRWGRLADSYNEQFF
v_call: TRBV7-8
j_call: TRBJ2-1

cdr3_aa: CASSQGRQGNSYEQYF
v_call: TRBV4-3
j_call: TRBJ2-7

cdr3_aa: CASSQDRQGGWEQYF
v_call: TRBV4-3
j_call: TRBJ2-7

cdr3_aa: CASSRRGLGANVLTF
v_call: TRBV4-3
j_call: TRBJ2-6

cdr3_aa: CASSYSGGRHNEQFF
v_call: TRBV6-2/TRBV6-3
j_call: TRBJ2-1

cdr3_aa: CASSPTGREAFF
v_call: TRBV13
j_call: TRBJ1-1

cdr3_aa: CASSYSAGQGSQPQHF
v_call: TRBV6-5
j_call: TRBJ1-5

cdr3_aa: CASSYSSPYRGSGSYEQYF
v_call: TRBV6-5
j_call: TRBJ2-7

cdr3_aa: CASGGLASYNEQFF
v_call: TRBV5-5
j_call: TRBJ2-1

cdr3_aa: CASSDGTGELFF
v_call: TRBV7-3
j_call: TRBJ2-2

cdr3_aa: CASLSPLGNQPQHF
v_call: TRBV28
j_call: TRBJ1-5

cdr3_aa: CATLPDRGPETQYF
v_call: TRBV2
j_call: TRBJ2-5